This is a list of T cell receptor beta chains from one sample in a study of blood T cell repertoires in COVID-19. The repertoire was sequenced with immunoSEQ multiplex PCR; TCRdb's copy has only in-frame clones and lacks some. In the table there are some 150,000 clones, roughly 79% of which are singletons. The specimen was PBMCs or T cells enriched from blood (not recorded which). These receptors were taken from a woman aged 50 to 65 who had recovered from COVID-19. Each CDR3 is given with its conserved first and last residue. The D gene is left open where the match is weak. Part of the rows lack a size; the others show once, few, many or a class for expanded clones.

d_gene	abundance	v_gene	j_gene	CDR3aa	CDR3nt
-	-	TRBV2	TRBJ1-2	CASSEVVTTNYGYTF	TGTGCCAGCAGTGAAGTAGTGACAACCAACTATGGCTACACCTTC
-	-	TRBV10-1	TRBJ2-1	CASSRLNNEQFF	TGCGCCAGCAGTCGACTAAACAATGAGCAGTTCTTC
-	once	TRBV7-3	TRBJ1-1	CASSPQMTVRTEAFF	TGTGCCAGCAGCCCCCAAATGACAGTTCGCACTGAAGCTTTCTTT
TRBD1	-	TRBV12-3/TRBV12-4	TRBJ1-1	CASSKRTGTAFF	TGTGCCAGCAGCAAGAGGACAGGGACTGCTTTCTTT
TRBD1	-	TRBV4-1	TRBJ1-1	CASSRGQGPNTEAFF	TGCGCCAGCAGCCGAGGACAGGGGCCGAACACTGAAGCTTTCTTT
-	-	TRBV30	TRBJ1-2	CAWSTGWFESVGYTF	TGTGCCTGGAGTACAGGGTGGTTCGAATCTGTTGGCTACACCTTC
TRBD1	-	TRBV7-9	TRBJ2-5	CASSLGTGDSVETQYF	TGTGCCAGCAGCTTAGGTACAGGGGATAGTGTGGAGACCCAGTACTTC
TRBD1	once	TRBV9	TRBJ1-4	CASSLGQGGNEKLFF	TGTGCCAGCAGTCTTGGACAGGGTGGCAACGAAAAACTGTTTTTT
-	once	TRBV7-9	TRBJ1-2	CASSLDKYGYTF	TGTGCCAGCAGCTTGGACAAGTATGGCTACACCTTC
-	-	TRBV7-6	TRBJ1-5	CASSLRGGADQPQHF	TGTGCCAGCAGCCTCCGCGGGGGGGCCGATCAGCCCCAGCATTTT
TRBD2	-	TRBV11-3	TRBJ2-5	CASSLEGLAGGQTQYF	TGTGCCAGCAGCTTAGAAGGCCTAGCGGGGGGACAGACCCAGTACTTC
TRBD2	-	TRBV13	TRBJ2-7	CASSLRLAGGPYEQYF	TGTGCCAGCAGCTTAAGACTAGCGGGGGGGCCCTACGAGCAGTACTTC
TRBD2	-	TRBV6-1	TRBJ2-7	CASSEVWGNSGGPGREQYF	TGTGCCAGCAGTGAAGTCTGGGGGAATAGCGGGGGGCCCGGGAGGGAGCAGTACTTC
-	-	TRBV5-1	TRBJ1-1	CASSLALGGGTEAFF	TGCGCCAGCAGCTTGGCCCTGGGAGGAGGCACTGAAGCTTTCTTT
-	-	TRBV5-1	TRBJ2-5	CASSGGKTQYF	TGCGCCAGCAGCGGGGGGAAGACCCAGTACTTC
-	-	TRBV4-1	TRBJ1-3	CASSQDGQGSGNTIYF	TGCGCCAGCAGCCAAGATGGGCAGGGGTCTGGAAACACCATATATTTT
TRBD2	few	TRBV4-2	TRBJ2-7	CASSQGTSGEYEQYF	TGTGCCAGCAGCCAAGGGACTAGCGGGGAGTACGAGCAGTACTTC
TRBD2	-	TRBV19	TRBJ2-3	CASSLSGGRYTDTQYF	TGTGCCAGTAGTCTTAGCGGGGGGCGATACACAGATACGCAGTATTTT
-	-	TRBV7-2	TRBJ1-5	CASSRQGNQPQHF	TGTGCCAGCAGCCGACAGGGCAATCAGCCCCAGCATTTT
-	-	TRBV7-2	TRBJ1-4	CASSPGLSNEKLFF	TGTGCCAGCAGCCCCGGACTGTCTAATGAAAAACTGTTTTTT
-	-	TRBV18	TRBJ1-1	CASSPPTGVNTEAFF	TGTGCCAGCTCACCACCGACAGGTGTGAACACTGAAGCTTTCTTT
-	-	TRBV19	TRBJ1-5	CASTRGNSNQPQHF	TGTGCCAGTACGAGGGGGAATAGCAATCAGCCCCAGCATTTT
-	once	TRBV27	TRBJ2-5	CASSAQGGHPLETQYF	TGTGCCAGCAGTGCCCAAGGGGGACATCCCCTGGAGACCCAGTACTTC
TRBD1	few	TRBV28	TRBJ1-6	CASSAQGQGKSPLHF	TGTGCCAGCAGCGCTCAAGGACAGGGAAAATCACCCCTCCACTTT
-	-	TRBV9	TRBJ1-4	CASSVDQGYEKLFF	TGTGCCAGCAGCGTAGACCAGGGTTACGAAAAACTGTTTTTT
TRBD1	-	TRBV28	TRBJ1-4	CASSPGGNEKLFF	TGTGCCAGCAGTCCAGGGGGAAATGAAAAACTGTTTTTT
TRBD1	-	TRBV2	TRBJ1-2	CASRPSPGQGNYGYTF	TGTGCCAGCAGACCCAGCCCGGGACAGGGGAACTATGGCTACACCTTC
-	-	TRBV5-1	TRBJ2-7	CASSPDTGHVYEQYF	TGCGCCAGCAGCCCGGATACCGGACACGTCTACGAGCAGTACTTC
TRBD2	-	TRBV5-1	TRBJ2-1	CASSPGTSGAHNEQFF	TGCGCCAGCAGCCCGGGGACTAGCGGGGCCCACAATGAGCAGTTCTTC
TRBD1	-	TRBV6-5	TRBJ1-1	CASKGTGTTEAFF	TGTGCCTCAAAGGGGACAGGGACCACTGAAGCTTTCTTT
-	once	TRBV11-3	TRBJ1-1	CASSFDPRLGTEAFF	TGTGCCAGCAGCTTTGATCCGAGGCTCGGCACTGAAGCTTTCTTT
-	few	TRBV5-1	TRBJ2-1	CASSPSGEDEQFF	TGCGCCAGCAGCCCCTCGGGGGAGGATGAGCAGTTCTTC
-	once	TRBV7-6	TRBJ2-3	CASSPLTRATDTQYF	TGTGCCAGCAGCCCATTGACGCGGGCTACAGATACGCAGTATTTT
-	-	TRBV4-1	TRBJ1-5	CASSQTLRETSNQPQHF	TGCGCCAGCAGCCAAACCCTCCGGGAGACTAGCAATCAGCCCCAGCATTTT
TRBD2	-	TRBV19	TRBJ2-3	CASSMGLAGYTDTQYF	TGTGCCAGTAGTATGGGACTAGCGGGGTACACAGATACGCAGTATTTT
-	-	TRBV29-1	TRBJ2-3	CSVDRRARGGDTQYF	TGCAGCGTTGATAGGAGGGCCAGGGGAGGGGATACGCAGTATTTT